A single sample gave rise to the 22 T cell receptor beta chains below, sequenced in a study of radiation and T cells in renal cell carcinoma. Measured with immunoSEQ multiplex PCR; TCRdb has only the in-frame clones, and not every one. This table holds tens of thousands of clones, roughly 78% found once. Noted time point: blood 2 weeks post-SBRT. The treatment denotes: 15 Gy SBRT to primary tumor, nephrectomy 4 weeks later. The specimen was blood, collected from a patient whose treatment included radiotherapy and nephrectomy. These receptors were taken from a woman in her seventies with renal cell carcinoma.

The rearrangement uses TRBV6-5 and TRBJ2-7; the match to TRBD2 covers 11 bases. The J segment lost 2 bases and the V segment lost 6 bases, leaving 3 bases of the junction unmatched. Germline CDR1 reads MNHEY; CDR2 reads SVGAGI. The CDR3 has 14 amino acids. The DNA of the CDR3 is TGTGCCAGCAGACCGGGACTAGCGGCCTACGAGCAGTACTTC. Amino acids: CASRPGLAAYEQYF.

V gene TRBV29-1 combines with J gene TRBJ2-7, with TRBD2 matching over 11 bases. After removal of 1 base from V and 4 bases from J, the junction contained 3 bases not matched to a gene. Germline V gives CDR1 SQVTM, CDR2 ANQGSEA. The CDR3 is 14 residues long. The CDR3 reads CSVEATSGGYEQYF. DNA of the CDR3: TGCAGCGTTGAAGCAACTAGCGGGGGTTACGAGCAGTACTTC.

The chain employs TRBV4-2 and TRBJ1-2, with D hard to call. Germline CDR1 reads LGHNA; CDR2 reads YNFKEQ. This CDR3 comprises 12 residues. V dropped 0 bases and J dropped 4 bases, with 3 bases sitting between them. The CDR3 loop reads CASSQEAYGYTF. The DNA for the CDR3 is TGTGCCAGCAGCCAAGAGGCCTATGGCTACACCTTC.

The table lists this clone with a count of one. This rearrangement joins TRBV27 to TRBJ2-3; 9 nucleotides align to TRBD2. Trimming cost V 5 bases and J 1 base; bases outside gene matches: 4. The CDR3 is made up of 15 amino acids. CDR1 and CDR2 from the germline V gene are MNHEY and SMNVEV (reference sequence). The CDR3 region has the DNA TGTGCCAGCAGTGACTCTAGCGGGGGCACAGATACGCAGTATTTT. Its protein is CASSDSSGGTDTQYF.

This sequence joins TRBV30 and TRBJ2-2, with 8 positions matching TRBD1. V lost 4 bases, J lost 4 bases, and 2 bases stayed unmatched. Germline V gene sequence: CDR1 GTSNPN, CDR2 SVGIG (reference sequence). The length of the CDR3 is 13 residues. CDR3 in DNA: TGTGCCTGGAAGGGACAGGTCACCGGGGAGCTGTTTTTT. It encodes CAWKGQVTGELFF.

V usage is TRBV19 and J usage is TRBJ1-5; 7 bases align to TRBD1. With 1 base clipped from V and 5 bases from J, the junction kept 2 bases outside the gene matches. CDR1 and CDR2 (germline): LNHDA, SQIVND (reference sequence). This CDR3 is built from 14 residues. The DNA for the CDR3 is TGTGCCAGTAGTATAGGGACAGGTTATCAGCCCCAGCATTTT. Its protein product is CASSIGTGYQPQHF.

This clone has more than one count but fewer than ten. The chain uses TRBV6-6 and TRBJ1-3, with TRBD1 matching over 9 bases. There are 14 residues in the CDR3. Per the germline V gene, CDR1 is MNHNY and CDR2 is SVGAGI (reference sequence). V shed 7 bases, J shed 3 bases, and the junction held 4 bases outside the gene matches. Here the CDR3 reads CASTHRGLGNTIYF. CDR3 coding DNA: TGTGCCAGCACCCACAGGGGGCTTGGAAACACCATATATTTT.

This chain connects TRBV5-4 to TRBJ2-2; D is perhaps TRBD2 (6 bases). The germline V gene encodes CDR1 SGHNT and CDR2 YYREEE (reference sequence). V lost 5 bases to trimming and J lost 3 bases, with 14 bases between them. The CDR3 covers 15 residues. For the CDR3, the DNA is TGTGCCAGCAGAATGAACGGGGGACACACCGGGGAGCTGTTTTTT. Translated: CASRMNGGHTGELFF.

Turning to this clone: This sample also contains other DNA sequences that code for the same CDR3. This chain connects TRBV5-1 to TRBJ1-1; 9 nucleotides agree with TRBD1. With V trimmed by 3 bases and J by 5 bases, 5 bases remained unmatched. Germline CDR1 SGHRS, CDR2 YFSETQ. The CDR3 is made up of 14 amino acids. Here the CDR3 reads CASSSGQGNTEAFF. The CDR3 bases are TGCGCCAGCAGCTCAGGACAGGGGAATACTGAAGCTTTCTTT. The whole variable domain, remainder taken from reference TRBV5-1 and TRBJ1-1, is KAGVTQTPRYLIKTRGQQVTLSCSPISGHRSVSWYQQTPGQGLQFLFEYFSETQRNKGNFPGRFSGRQFSNSRSEMNVSTLELGDSALYLCASSSGQGNTEAFFGQGTRLTVV.

V and J are TRBV5-4 and TRBJ2-2, with D possibly TRBD1 on 5 matching bases. The CDR3 sequence is 17 residues long. Trimming removed 1 base from V and 0 bases from J, with 13 bases in between. The V gene's germline CDR1 is SGHNT and CDR2 YYREEE (reference sequence). The CDR3 spells CASSLLSTGSNTGELFF. CDR3 DNA: TGTGCCAGCAGCTTGCTTAGTACAGGTTCGAACACCGGGGAGCTGTTTTTT.

The chain links TRBV6-1 to TRBJ1-5; D might be TRBD1 (6 bases). The CDR3 runs 14 residues. Trimming removed 6 bases from V and 2 bases from J, with 11 bases in between. CDR1 and CDR2 (germline): MNHNS, SASEGT. As DNA, the CDR3 is TGTGCCAGCAGCAGGGGCGAGGGCAATCAGCCCCAGCATTTT. Residues: CASSRGEGNQPQHF.

J is TRBJ1-5 and V is TRBV19; 7 positions agree with TRBD1. The germline gives CDR1 LNHDA, CDR2 SQIVND (reference sequence). The CDR3 is 13 amino acids. J was trimmed by 6 bases and V by 7 bases; bases with no gene match: 6. DNA of the CDR3: TGTGCCAGTAATGACAGGGAAGGTCAGCCCCAGCATTTT. Protein product: CASNDREGQPQHF.

This clone came up once. Here the CDR3 DNA reads TGTGCCAGCAGTTCTACCACAGGATTGTCCTACGAGCAGTACTTC. It yields the protein CASSSTTGLSYEQYF. The rearrangement links TRBV6-6 to TRBJ2-7; possibly TRBD1 for D (5 bases). There are 15 residues in the CDR3. Trimming cost V 4 bases and J 1 base, with 14 bases left between them. CDR1 is MNHNY, CDR2 SVGAGI, per germline (reference sequence).

The chain joins TRBV9 to TRBJ2-5; D is uncertain. V shed 4 bases and J shed 4 bases, with 11 bases lying between them. Germline CDR1 reads SGDLS; CDR2 reads YYNGEE. The CDR3 runs to 13 residues. This chain's CDR3 is CASSPGRLETQYF. The CDR3 DNA reads as TGTGCCAGCAGCCCTGGACGGTTAGAGACCCAGTACTTC.

The V call is TRBV30, the J call TRBJ1-2; 7 bases fit TRBD1. The V gene end was trimmed by 4 bases and the J gene end by 5 bases; junction bases not matched to a gene: 10. The CDR3 has 14 residues. Germline assignment: CDR1 GTSNPN and CDR2 SVGIG (reference sequence). In DNA, the CDR3 is TGTGCCTGGACCCCCCGCCGGGACAGTTATGGCTACACCTTC. Amino acid sequence: CAWTPRRDSYGYTF.

The chain links TRBV25-1 to TRBJ2-2; 14 positions agree with TRBD2. The CDR3 loop spans 18 amino acids. CDR1 is MGHDK, CDR2 SYGVNS, per germline. J lost 5 bases, V lost 5 bases, and 10 bases had no gene match. CDR3 DNA sequence: TGTGCCAGCAGTCCATCCCCCGGGACTAGCGGGGGAACCGGGGAGCTGTTTTTT. Translated: CASSPSPGTSGGTGELFF.

This chain joins TRBV19 and TRBJ1-1; 12 bases match TRBD1. The CDR3 totals 16 residues. V shed 6 bases, J shed 2 bases, and the junction held 7 bases outside the gene matches. Germline V gene data show CDR1 as LNHDA and CDR2 as SQIVND (reference sequence). The CDR3 protein is CASRRGQGASNTEAFF. As DNA, the CDR3 is TGTGCCAGTAGGAGGGGACAGGGGGCATCTAACACTGAAGCTTTCTTT.

CDR3 loop: CASSRLRDYENEQFF. The CDR3 region has the DNA TGTGCCAGTAGTAGGCTCCGGGACTACGAGAATGAGCAGTTCTTC. This chain connects TRBV19 to TRBJ2-1, with TRBD2 matching 7 bases. Germline loops: CDR1 LNHDA, CDR2 SQIVND (reference sequence). The V and J ends lost 4 bases and 7 bases, in that order; junction bases with no gene match: 10. This CDR3 region has 15 residues.

The rearrangement joins TRBV6-1 to TRBJ1-5; maybe TRBD1 (6 bases). V was clipped by 8 bases and J by 0 bases, with 14 bases between them. In germline, CDR1 is MNHNS, CDR2 SASEGT. The CDR3 has 15 residues. The CDR3 nucleotides are TGTGCCAGCGTTACAGGGCCTTATAGCAATCAGCCCCAGCATTTT. The encoded protein is CASVTGPYSNQPQHF.

The V gene is TRBV7-9, the J gene TRBJ2-4, with TRBD1 identical over 7 bases. Germline V CDR1 and CDR2: SEHNR, FQNEAQ (reference sequence). The junction had 7 bases not matched to a gene; V was cut back by 5 bases and J by 0 bases. The CDR3 totals 16 residues. The CDR3 nucleotides read TGTGCCAGCAGCCGGACAGGCCTCTTAGCCAAAAACATTCAGTACTTC. This encodes CASSRTGLLAKNIQYF.

The chain combines TRBV2 with TRBJ1-1; the match to TRBD1 covers 7 bases. Germline values: CDR1 SNHLY, CDR2 FYNNEI. The CDR3 has 14 amino acids. V shed 6 bases and J 3 bases; nucleotides not matched to a gene: 7. The CDR3 DNA is TGTGCCAGCAGAGTGAGGGGGCTGTACACTGAAGCTTTCTTT. Protein: CASRVRGLYTEAFF.

The chain uses TRBV2 and TRBJ2-7, with D perhaps matching TRBD2 (5 bases). The CDR3 is 14 amino acids. Germline CDR1 SNHLY, CDR2 FYNNEI. Trimming removed 6 bases from V and 3 bases from J, with 15 bases in between. CDR3 nucleotides: TGTGCCAGCAGAGAGGCGGGCATCTTCTACGAGCAGTACTTC. This codes for CASREAGIFYEQYF.